The 15 T cell receptor beta chains presented below share a single source sample, sequenced in a study of T cell responses to AZD1222 COVID-19 vaccine. The data were produced by immunoSEQ multiplex PCR, yet TCRdb's version contains in-frame clones alone and is incomplete. The sample yields about 150,000 clones, 80% to 95% seen once. The sequences come from peripheral blood, collected on day 0 of MenACWY control vaccination. The source of these receptors is an adult in good health.

The rearrangement links TRBV24-1 to TRBJ2-3; 7 nucleotides match TRBD1. This CDR3 is built from 14 residues. Germline assignment: CDR1 KGHDR and CDR2 SFDVKD. Trimming at V came to 4 bases and at J to 5 bases, leaving 5 bases not matched to a gene. CDR3 residues: CATSEGQTRDTQYF. DNA for the CDR3: TGTGCCACCAGTGAGGGACAGACCAGAGATACGCAGTATTTT.

The rearrangement uses TRBV7-2 and TRBJ1-5; D unclear. The germline gives CDR1 SGHTA, CDR2 FQGNSA. This CDR3 has 16 amino acids. V was cut by 0 bases and J by 9 bases, with 18 bases left in between. For the CDR3, the DNA is TGTGCCAGCAGCTTAGCCCAACCGGCAAGCCAAGGGCCCCAGCATTTT. It yields the protein CASSLAQPASQGPQHF.

The V call is TRBV5-5, the J call TRBJ2-7, with D uncertain. This CDR3 has 13 residues. Germline lookup yields CDR1 SGHKS and CDR2 YYEKEE (reference sequence). Between the trimmed V and J ends, which lost 2 bases and 2 bases, there was a span of 8 bases. The chain's CDR3 is CASSFGQPYEQYF. The CDR3 region has the DNA TGTGCCAGCAGCTTCGGGCAGCCCTACGAGCAGTACTTC.

This chain links TRBV27 with TRBJ1-6; 9 bases are a match to TRBD1. This CDR3 is 14 amino acids long. Germline trimming cut 7 bases from V and 6 bases from J; bases unmatched to any gene: 4. The germline V gene has CDR1 MNHEY and CDR2 SMNVEV (reference sequence). The DNA for the CDR3 is TGTGCCAGCACCCCGGGACAGGGTAATTCACCCCTCCACTTT. It encodes CASTPGQGNSPLHF.

The chain has TRBV3-1 (or the pseudogene TRBV3-2) and TRBJ2-7; D perhaps matches TRBD2 (5 bases). This CDR3 has 13 residues. Per the germline V gene, CDR1 is LGHDT and CDR2 is YNNKEL (reference sequence). V lost 4 bases, J lost 4 bases, and 11 bases lay in between. The CDR3 DNA reads TGTGCCAGCAGCCGCGGAGCGGCGTACGAGCAGTACTTC. Translation: CASSRGAAYEQYF.

The chain has TRBV2 and TRBJ2-7, with 7 nucleotides matching TRBD1. Losses at the gene ends were 5 bases for V and 3 bases for J; bases not matched to a gene: 7. The CDR3 sequence is 14 residues long. The V gene's germline CDR1 is SNHLY and CDR2 FYNNEI. The CDR3 region has the DNA TGTGCCAGCAGTCCACCGGGACAGAGCTACGAGCAGTACTTC. This translates into CASSPPGQSYEQYF.

This clone has just one count. An end of the junction does not agree with germline; a read error may underlie this. The gene calls are TRBV2 and TRBJ2-2; 8 bases are a match to TRBD1. The CDR3 spans 16 residues. The V gene's germline CDR1 is SNHLY and CDR2 FYNNEI. CDR3 residues: CASREDRGANTGELFF. CDR3 DNA sequence: TGTGCCAGCAGGGAAGACAGGGGCGCGAACACCGGGGAGCTGTTTTTT.

V gene TRBV19 combines with J gene TRBJ1-2; D may be TRBD1 (6 bases). The CDR3 extends over 14 amino acids. Trimming removed 6 bases from V and 4 bases from J, with 15 bases in between. Germline V lookup: CDR1 LNHDA, CDR2 SQIVND (reference sequence). The DNA for the CDR3 is TGTGCCAGTAGACAGGGAAGGAAGTCCTATGGCTACACCTTC. It translates to CASRQGRKSYGYTF.

This sequence joins TRBV16 and TRBJ1-1; D is unresolved. Germline-derived CDR1 and CDR2 are KGHSY and FQNENV. The CDR3 sequence is 14 residues long. The V gene lost 5 bases and the J gene lost 4 bases, with 14 bases spanning the gap. CDR3 coding DNA: TGTGCCAGCAGCTTAGACCGGAAGACCACTGAAGCTTTCTTT. Encoded protein: CASSLDRKTTEAFF.

The chain carries TRBV3-1 (or the pseudogene TRBV3-2) and TRBJ1-2; no definite D call. This CDR3 has 13 amino acids. Germline V lookup: CDR1 LGHDT, CDR2 YNNKEL (reference sequence). V lost 4 bases and J lost 8, with 14 bases in between. The CDR3 DNA reads as TGTGCCAGCAGCCGCCGTGCAGGCTGGGGCTACACCTTC. Translated: CASSRRAGWGYTF.

The J gene is TRBJ1-1, the V gene TRBV30; 7 nucleotides line up with TRBD1. Germline V gene sequence: CDR1 GTSNPN, CDR2 SVGIG (reference sequence). The CDR3 sequence is 14 residues long. With 5 bases clipped from V and 5 bases from J, the junction kept 11 bases outside the gene matches. The CDR3 DNA follows: TGTGCCTGGGGGCGGGGGACAGCGCGGACTGAAGCTTTCTTT. Translating it yields CAWGRGTARTEAFF.

The rearrangement uses TRBV5-1 and TRBJ1-4; 8 nucleotides align to TRBD1. The CDR3 extends over 14 amino acids. J was trimmed by 8 bases and V by 4 bases; bases with no gene match: 7. In germline, CDR1 is SGHRS, CDR2 YFSETQ. In DNA form, the CDR3 reads TGCGCCAGCAGCCCCAGGGGGCGCCGGGAAAAACTGTTTTTT. This encodes CASSPRGRREKLFF. Filled out from reference TRBV5-1 and TRBJ1-4, the complete variable domain reads KAGVTQTPRYLIKTRGQQVTLSCSPISGHRSVSWYQQTPGQGLQFLFEYFSETQRNKGNFPGRFSGRQFSNSRSEMNVSTLELGDSALYLCASSPRGRREKLFFGSGTQLSVL.

The chain couples TRBV7-2 to TRBJ2-2, with TRBD1 matching 12 bases. CDR3 size: 17 residues. Losses at the gene ends were 5 bases for V and 6 bases for J; bases not matched to a gene: 10. Germline CDR1 SGHTA, CDR2 FQGNSA. CDR3 amino acids: CASSRNSGTGGSGELFF. In DNA, the CDR3 is TGTGCCAGCAGCAGAAACTCCGGGACAGGGGGCTCCGGGGAGCTGTTTTTT.

This clone came up once. This rearrangement joins TRBV27 to TRBJ1-2; D is ambiguous. This CDR3 comprises 13 residues. V lost 3 bases to trimming and J lost 2 bases, with 7 bases between them. From germline, CDR1 is MNHEY and CDR2 SMNVEV (reference sequence). The CDR3 nucleotides read TGTGCCAGCAGTTTGGGCAGGAACTATGGCTACACCTTC. Amino acids: CASSLGRNYGYTF.

V usage is TRBV19 and J usage is TRBJ1-1; D possibly corresponds to TRBD1 (5 bases). The CDR3 covers 15 residues. Germline V gives CDR1 LNHDA, CDR2 SQIVND (reference sequence). The ends were cut back, 1 base at V and 4 bases at J, with 13 bases in the middle. This chain's CDR3 is CASSIGTGRGTEAFF. CDR3 bases: TGTGCCAGTAGTATAGGAACGGGTAGGGGCACTGAAGCTTTCTTT.